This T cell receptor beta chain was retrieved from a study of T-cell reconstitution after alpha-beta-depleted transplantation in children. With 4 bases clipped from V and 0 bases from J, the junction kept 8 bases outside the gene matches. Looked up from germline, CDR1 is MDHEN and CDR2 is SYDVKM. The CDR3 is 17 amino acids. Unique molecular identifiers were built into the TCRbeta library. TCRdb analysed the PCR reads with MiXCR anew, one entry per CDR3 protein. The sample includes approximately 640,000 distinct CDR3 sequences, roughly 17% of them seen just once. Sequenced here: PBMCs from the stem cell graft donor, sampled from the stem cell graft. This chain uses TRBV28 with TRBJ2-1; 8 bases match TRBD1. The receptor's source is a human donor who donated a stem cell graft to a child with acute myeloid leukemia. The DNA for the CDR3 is TGTGCCAGCAGTTCCGGACAGGGATTAGGCTCCTACAATGAGCAGTTCTTC. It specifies CASSSGQGLGSYNEQFF.